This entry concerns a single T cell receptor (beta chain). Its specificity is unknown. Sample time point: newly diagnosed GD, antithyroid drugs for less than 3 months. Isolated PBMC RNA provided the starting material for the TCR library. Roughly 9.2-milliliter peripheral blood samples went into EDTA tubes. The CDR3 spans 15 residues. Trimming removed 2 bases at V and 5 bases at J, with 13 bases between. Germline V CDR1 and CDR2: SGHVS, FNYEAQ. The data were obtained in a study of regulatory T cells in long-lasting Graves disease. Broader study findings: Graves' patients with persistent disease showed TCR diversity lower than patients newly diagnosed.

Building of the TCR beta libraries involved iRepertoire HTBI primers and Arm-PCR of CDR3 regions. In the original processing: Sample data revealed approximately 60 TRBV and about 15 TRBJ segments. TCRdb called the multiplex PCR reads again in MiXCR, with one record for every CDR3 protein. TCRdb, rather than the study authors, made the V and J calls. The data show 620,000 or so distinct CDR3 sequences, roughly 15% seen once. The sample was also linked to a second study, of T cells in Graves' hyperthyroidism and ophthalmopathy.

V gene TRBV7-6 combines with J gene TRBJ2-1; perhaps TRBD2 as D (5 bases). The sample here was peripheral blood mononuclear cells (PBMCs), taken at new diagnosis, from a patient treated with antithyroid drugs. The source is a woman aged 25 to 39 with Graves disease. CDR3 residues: CASSLRAGGNNEQFF. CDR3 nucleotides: TGTGCCAGCAGCTTACGGGCGGGTGGAAACAATGAGCAGTTCTTC.